The TCR beta chain described here comes from a study of human T cells and chemical hapten exposure. Whole-study findings and limits: TCRs at a frequency above 1 in 1000 stayed unchanged with DPC sensitization.

The table lists this clonotype with a few counts. Its antigen is undetermined. TCRdb processed the RACE reads anew with MiXCR; each CDR3 protein has one entry. The sample yields roughly 200,000 distinct CDR3 sequences, 24% seen once. Sample time point: patch test 3, about 24 weeks after DPC sensitization. The sample's treatment: therapeutic diphenylcyclopropenone sensitization with weekly scalp DPC. The clonotype was recovered from a woman aged 40 to 50 with alopecia areata. Some clones in this sample may be carry-over from other donors' samples. The material sequenced was whole blood, taken in connection with sensitization to the hapten diphenylcyclopropenone (DPC).

This chain's CDR3 is CASSHRAGVSGETQYF. CDR3 coding DNA: TGCGCCAGCAGCCACCGAGCGGGAGTCTCAGGGGAGACCCAGTACTTC. V gene TRBV5-1 combines with J gene TRBJ2-5; 8 bases align to TRBD2. CDR3 size: 16 residues. Germline V gene data show CDR1 as SGHRS and CDR2 as YFSETQ. V shed 4 bases, J shed 5 bases, and the junction held 13 bases outside the gene matches.